This T cell receptor beta chain was recovered during a study of blood T cell repertoires in COVID-19. Clones were read by immunoSEQ multiplex PCR, and TCRdb kept only the in-frame ones, dropping some. The sample contains 360,000 or so clones, around four fifths of which appear only once. Individuals aged about 18 to 90 years were recruited from fewer than 25 US areas. Cohort assignment relied on participant-reported clinical history. The CDR3 is 15 residues long. CDR1 and CDR2 from the germline V gene are SGHNT and YENEEA. V gave up 2 bases and J gave up 0 bases, with 8 bases separating them. The sequencing sample was made of PBMCs or T cells enriched from blood (not recorded which). This TCR came from a woman aged 45-59 years who had recovered from COVID-19. The V call is TRBV11-3, the J call TRBJ2-1, with D maybe TRBD1 (5 bases). The CDR3 coding sequence is TGTGCCAGCAGCTTAAGTAGGGGCTCCTACAATGAGCAGTTCTTC. This encodes CASSLSRGSYNEQFF. Full variable domain (rest looked up from reference TRBV11-3 and TRBJ2-1): EAGVVQSPRYKIIEKKQPVAFWCNPISGHNTLYWYLQNLGQGPELLIRYENEEAVDDSQLPKDRFSAERLKGVDSTLKIQPAELGDSAVYLCASSLSRGSYNEQFFGPGTRLTVL.